The TCR beta chain under discussion was sequenced for a study of cytomegalovirus exposure and HLA in healthy donors. Study background: Earlier results showed some 120 million unique TCR beta sequences derived from some 180 million T cells. Study outcomes and limitations: More clonal expansion characterized HLA-associated TCR beta chains than equally common others in a later analysis. The study assumed roughly uniform donor sequencing depth for presence/absence analyses.

The PCR ran on 60 Vbeta and 13 Jbeta primers. Produced via immunoSEQ multiplex PCR; TCRdb's table is partial and in-frame only. This sample has about 140,000 clones, with 60% to 80% found just once. Germline V lookup: CDR1 SGHAT, CDR2 FQNNGV. The CDR3 totals 15 residues. V dropped 5 bases and J dropped 3 bases, with 11 bases sitting between them. Note on this clone: The antigen remains unidentified.

The specimen sequenced was PBMCs. The receptor was derived from a man aged 25 to 40 in good health and CMV-seronegative. The genes are TRBV11-2 and TRBJ2-6; D gene unclear. DNA of the CDR3: TGTGCCAGCAGCCACCGAAGAGGTGGGGCCAACGTCCTGACTTTC. Translating gives CASSHRRGGANVLTF.